Given below is one TCR beta chain in context. The data are from a study of cytomegalovirus exposure and HLA in healthy donors. PCR used 60 Vbeta primers and 13 Jbeta primers. Some clones are missing from TCRdb's copy, which holds only in-frame ones; the method was immunoSEQ multiplex PCR. This table holds over 150,000 clones, around 79% found once. This TCR was recovered from a girl aged 10-17 years in good health and CMV-seropositive. The sequenced material came from PBMCs.

The CDR3 DNA is TGTGCCAGCAGCCCCTACGGGAGAGATACGCAGTATTTT. This gives the protein CASSPYGRDTQYF. The chain recombines TRBV6-5 with TRBJ2-3; tentative D call: TRBD2 (6 bases). Trimming took off 6 bases at V and 5 bases at J, with 12 bases between the two ends. Germline values: CDR1 MNHEY, CDR2 SVGAGI. This CDR3 has 13 residues.